Listed here are 32 T cell receptor beta chains from one sample, sequenced in a study of cytomegalovirus exposure and HLA in healthy donors. Both 60 Vbeta primers and 13 Jbeta primers went into the PCR. TCRdb keeps only in-frame clones here, not all; method: immunoSEQ multiplex PCR. The data show about 190,000 clones, more than 60% seen once. Material for sequencing was PBMCs. The receptors stem from a woman aged 25 to 45 in good health and CMV-seropositive.

This rearrangement joins TRBV28 to TRBJ2-7; 10 nucleotides match TRBD2. The J segment lost 13 bases and the V segment lost 3 bases, leaving 6 bases of the junction unmatched. The V gene's germline CDR1 is MDHEN and CDR2 SYDVKM. CDR3 length: 12 amino acids. The CDR3 nucleotides are TGTGCCAGCAGTTTGTCGGCTAGCGGGAGTTACTTC. Translating gives CASSLSASGSYF.

V gene TRBV30 combines with J gene TRBJ2-3; TRBD2 is a possible D gene (6 bases). Trimming left V 0 bases short and J 3 bases short, with 28 bases between. The CDR3 loop spans 20 amino acids. Germline assignment: CDR1 GTSNPN and CDR2 SVGIG (reference sequence). The CDR3 region is CAWSVSAWVRRAGWTDTQYF. The CDR3 region has the DNA TGTGCCTGGAGTGTTAGCGCCTGGGTCAGGCGGGCGGGGTGGACAGATACGCAGTATTTT.

The chain uses TRBV6-1 and TRBJ2-2; D unresolved. V lost 11 bases, J lost 0 bases, and 13 bases lay in between. The germline CDR1 and CDR2 sequences are MNHNS and SASEGT. There are 14 residues in the CDR3. The CDR3 DNA is TGTGCCGCCAAACTGTTTGCGAACACCGGGGAGCTGTTTTTT. Translating gives CAAKLFANTGELFF.

This sequence joins TRBV29-1 and TRBJ2-3, with TRBD2 matching 7 bases. Germline CDR1 reads SQVTM; CDR2 reads ANQGSEA. The CDR3 spans 15 residues. With 4 bases clipped from V and 1 base from J, the junction kept 8 bases outside the gene matches. The CDR3 coding sequence is TGCAGCGTTGGAGGCGGGAGTTTTGGCACAGATACGCAGTATTTT. Amino acid sequence: CSVGGGSFGTDTQYF.

The rearrangement links TRBV30 to TRBJ2-7; TRBD2 aligns across 11 bases. There are 15 residues in the CDR3. Germline values: CDR1 GTSNPN, CDR2 SVGIG (reference sequence). The V gene end was trimmed by 0 bases and the J gene end by 6 bases; junction bases not matched to a gene: 7. The CDR3 here is CAWSVRASGGTEQYF. Written as DNA, the CDR3 is TGTGCCTGGAGTGTAAGGGCTAGCGGGGGGACCGAGCAGTACTTC.

This chain links TRBV5-5 with TRBJ2-5; weak D call: TRBD2 (6 bases). The J call may be faulty, since TRBJ2-7 better matches the DNA end. The CDR3 runs 12 residues. Germline values: CDR1 SGHKS, CDR2 YYEKEE (reference sequence). The CDR3 reads CASSFGLIEQYF. CDR3 bases: TGTGCCAGCAGCTTTGGACTAATCGAGCAGTACTTC.

This clone was observed a few times. V gene TRBV5-1 combines with J gene TRBJ1-1; D is ambiguous. The length of the CDR3 is 15 residues. Per germline, CDR1 SGHRS and CDR2 YFSETQ. Trimming stripped 4 bases from V and 2 bases from J, with 15 bases between. The CDR3 region has the DNA TGCGCCAGCAGCAATAACCCGACGGGTAACACTGAAGCTTTCTTT. Amino acids: CASSNNPTGNTEAFF.

The rearrangement uses TRBV9 and TRBJ1-2, with TRBD1 matching 7 bases. Germline V gene data show CDR1 as SGDLS and CDR2 as YYNGEE. Trimming cost V 3 bases and J 8 bases; bases outside gene matches: 10. The CDR3 consists of 14 residues. The CDR3 DNA sequence: TGTGCCAGCAGCGCGCTACAGGGGCTGGGGGGCTACACCTTC. Translating gives CASSALQGLGGYTF.

This clone occurred a few times. This rearrangement joins TRBV18 to TRBJ1-5; TRBD1 matches 8 bases. This CDR3 spans 14 amino acids. Germline CDR1 KGHSH, CDR2 LQKENI. Losses at the gene ends were 6 bases for V and 9 bases for J; bases not matched to a gene: 10. CDR3 nucleotide sequence: TGTGCCAGCTCCCGAGGACAGGGCAGCTGGCCCCAGCATTTT. Translating it yields CASSRGQGSWPQHF.

In this sample, this clone turned up a few times. The V and J genes are TRBV7-2 and TRBJ2-1, with 8 bases that match TRBD2. The CDR3 has 16 amino acids. The germline V gene encodes CDR1 SGHTA and CDR2 FQGNSA. Trimming took 8 bases from V and 1 from J; bases not matched to a gene: 10. In DNA form, the CDR3 reads TGTGCCAGCGGAGGCCAGCGGGGGAGGTCCTACAATGAGCAGTTCTTC. Residues: CASGGQRGRSYNEQFF.

This chain joins TRBV30 and TRBJ2-3; a possible D gene is TRBD2 (7 bases). The germline gives CDR1 GTSNPN, CDR2 SVGIG (reference sequence). With 2 bases removed from V and 6 bases from J, the gap between germline ends came to 21 bases. CDR3 length equals 16 residues. CDR3 DNA: TGTGCCTGGAGTAATCCGGCCTGGGGGGGCGCCGATACGCAGTATTTT. It codes for CAWSNPAWGGADTQYF.

The chain has TRBV7-8 and TRBJ2-5; 14 nucleotides agree with TRBD2. Looked up from germline, CDR1 is SGHVS and CDR2 is FQNEAQ. This CDR3 has 17 amino acids. The J segment lost 4 bases and the V segment lost 4 bases, leaving 8 bases of the junction unmatched. Here the CDR3 reads CASSSGTSGSVSETQYF. The CDR3 nucleotides read TGTGCCAGCAGCTCCGGGACTAGCGGGAGTGTTTCAGAGACCCAGTACTTC.

J is TRBJ2-7 and V is TRBV5-1, with 7 bases that match TRBD1. Per the germline V gene, CDR1 is SGHRS and CDR2 is YFSETQ. This CDR3 comprises 13 residues. The V segment lost 3 bases and the J segment 2 bases; nucleotides outside the gene matches: 2. In DNA, the CDR3 is TGCGCCAGCAGCTGGGACAGAGCCTACGAGCAGTACTTC. As protein: CASSWDRAYEQYF.

This clone has more than one count but fewer than ten. The chain links TRBV27 to TRBJ2-7, with 8 bases aligning to TRBD2. V shed 4 bases, J shed 6 bases, and the junction held 11 bases outside the gene matches. CDR3 length equals 15 residues. Germline V gene sequence: CDR1 MNHEY, CDR2 SMNVEV (reference sequence). The CDR3 sequence: CASSSGLAYFSEQYF. The CDR3 DNA follows: TGTGCCAGCAGTTCCGGACTAGCCTACTTCTCCGAGCAGTACTTC.

This sequence joins TRBV19 and TRBJ2-7; D possibly corresponds to TRBD1 (5 bases). Germline V gene lookup returns CDR1 LNHDA and CDR2 SQIVND (reference sequence). Trimming pared 3 bases from V and 6 bases from J, leaving 18 bases between. The CDR3 sequence is 15 residues long. The CDR3 coding sequence is TGTGCCAGTAGTATCTTAGTGGGGCTTACCGGCGAGCAGTACTTC. It codes for CASSILVGLTGEQYF.

This clone was seen only once. The chain has TRBV5-1 and TRBJ2-5; 9 nucleotides agree with TRBD2. The CDR3 runs 15 residues. Germline trimming cut 1 base from V and 3 bases from J; bases unmatched to any gene: 4. Germline V lookup: CDR1 SGHRS, CDR2 YFSETQ. CDR3 loop: CASSLQGGGEETQYF. In DNA, the CDR3 is TGCGCCAGCAGCTTGCAGGGCGGGGGGGAAGAGACCCAGTACTTC.

The gene calls are TRBV14 and TRBJ2-2; weak D call: TRBD1 (6 bases). The V end lost 1 base, the J end lost 7 bases, and 13 bases lay between the germline ends. Germline V lookup: CDR1 SGHDN, CDR2 FVKESK. The CDR3 is made up of 15 amino acids. CDR3 sequence: CASSQGPRGGGELFF. The CDR3 DNA reads as TGTGCCAGCAGCCAAGGACCCAGGGGCGGCGGGGAGCTGTTTTTT.

The chain has TRBV6-4 and TRBJ2-4; perhaps TRBD2 as D (5 bases). Germline V gene data show CDR1 as MRHNA and CDR2 as SNTAGT. The CDR3 totals 17 residues. The V gene lost 8 bases and the J gene lost 0 bases, with 20 bases spanning the gap. The CDR3 region has the DNA TGTGCCAGCCGCATTCCAATGGCGGGTTTAGCCAAAAACATTCAGTACTTC. This codes for CASRIPMAGLAKNIQYF.

The chain carries TRBV2 and TRBJ2-5, with 10 bases fitting TRBD1. Germline loops: CDR1 SNHLY, CDR2 FYNNEI. The CDR3 contains 14 residues. The ends lost 7 bases at V and 4 bases at J; junction bases unmatched: 6. CDR3 coding DNA: TGTGCCAGCACACCCGACAGGGGGCCAGAGACCCAGTACTTC. Translated: CASTPDRGPETQYF.

The chain has TRBV28 and TRBJ1-2; 7 nucleotides match TRBD1. This CDR3 contains 15 residues. The germline CDR1 and CDR2 sequences are MDHEN and SYDVKM. Germline trimming cut 2 bases from V and 4 bases from J; bases unmatched to any gene: 7. The CDR3 loop is CASSLAGTVVYGYTF. In DNA form, the CDR3 reads TGTGCCAGCAGTTTAGCCGGGACAGTTGTCTATGGCTACACCTTC.

This rearrangement joins TRBV7-9 to TRBJ2-7; 8 nucleotides line up with TRBD1. V was pared by 2 bases and J by 2 bases, with 5 bases of the junction left unmatched. Germline CDR1 reads SEHNR; CDR2 reads FQNEAQ (reference sequence). This CDR3 contains 15 residues. This chain's CDR3 is CASSLLDRGTYEQYF. CDR3 DNA sequence: TGTGCCAGCAGCTTACTAGACAGGGGAACCTACGAGCAGTACTTC.

This chain joins TRBV2 and TRBJ2-1, with 11 bases matching TRBD2. Germline CDR1 SNHLY, CDR2 FYNNEI. V trimming: 3 bases; J trimming: 7 bases; junction bases outside the gene matches: 8. This CDR3 region has 16 residues. In nucleotides, the CDR3 is TGTGCCAGCAGTGACCCCGCACTAGCGGGAGATAATGAGCAGTTCTTC. It codes for CASSDPALAGDNEQFF.

This clone was observed a handful of times. CDR3 protein: CASRASGSPNEQYF. CDR3 sequence (DNA): TGTGCCAGTAGGGCTAGCGGGAGCCCCAACGAGCAGTACTTC. V is TRBV19 and J is TRBJ2-7; 10 nucleotides match TRBD2. The junction had 7 bases not matched to a gene; V was cut back by 6 bases and J by 5 bases. Germline lookup yields CDR1 LNHDA and CDR2 SQIVND (reference sequence). The CDR3 sequence is 14 residues long.

V gene TRBV5-1 combines with J gene TRBJ2-3; 7 bases are shared with TRBD1. The CDR3 runs 14 residues. The V segment lost 4 bases and the J segment 6 bases; nucleotides outside the gene matches: 8. Germline V gene sequence: CDR1 SGHRS, CDR2 YFSETQ. This chain's CDR3 is CASSGRGGGDTQYF. CDR3 DNA sequence: TGCGCCAGCAGCGGAAGAGGGGGCGGCGATACGCAGTATTTT.

The chain's CDR3 is CASSPFLGGLGETQYF. The CDR3 DNA follows: TGTGCCAGCAGCCCGTTTTTGGGGGGGCTAGGAGAGACCCAGTACTTC. The gene calls are TRBV5-5 and TRBJ2-5, with D possibly being TRBD2 (7 bases). The V and J ends lost 4 bases and 4 bases respectively, with 20 bases between them. Germline V gene sequence: CDR1 SGHKS, CDR2 YYEKEE (reference sequence). The CDR3 is 16 residues long.

There are a few counts of this clone. The chain joins TRBV5-5 to TRBJ1-3, with no clear D. V lost 0 bases, J lost 4 bases, and 11 bases lay in between. CDR3 length: 15 residues. The germline gives CDR1 SGHKS, CDR2 YYEKEE (reference sequence). DNA of the CDR3: TGTGCCAGCAGCTTGGGAGGTCTAGGAGGAAACACCATATATTTT. Translated, it gives CASSLGGLGGNTIYF. Using reference TRBV5-5 and TRBJ1-3 for the parts outside the CDR3, the full variable domain is DAGVTQSPTHLIKTRGQQVTLRCSPISGHKSVSWYQQVLGQGPQFIFQYYEKEERGRGNFPDRFSARQFPNYSSELNVNALLLGDSALYLCASSLGGLGGNTIYFGEGSWLTVV.

The CDR3 nucleotides are TGTGCCAGCAGCAACGACGGGAGATTTTACACAGATACGCAGTATTTT. This translates into CASSNDGRFYTDTQYF. The genes are TRBV5-5 and TRBJ2-3; D is possibly TRBD2 (6 bases). This CDR3 contains 16 residues. Trimming pared 4 bases from V and 2 bases from J, leaving 17 bases between. Looked up from germline, CDR1 is SGHKS and CDR2 is YYEKEE (reference sequence).

This chain joins TRBV28 and TRBJ1-2; D gene unclear. This CDR3 comprises 14 residues. Germline V gene lookup returns CDR1 MDHEN and CDR2 SYDVKM. Trimming cost V 6 bases and J 4 bases, with 15 bases left between them. The CDR3 coding sequence is TGTGCCAGCAGGGAGGGAGGACCGATCTATGGCTACACCTTC. Protein product: CASREGGPIYGYTF.

The genes are TRBV15 and TRBJ1-6; 7 bases fit TRBD1. V was clipped by 5 bases and J by 5 bases; unmatched bases: 6. CDR3 size: 15 residues. From germline, CDR1 is LNHNV and CDR2 YYDKDF (reference sequence). Here the CDR3 reads CATSGHRGDNSPLHF. CDR3 nucleotide sequence: TGTGCCACCAGCGGCCACAGGGGAGATAATTCACCCCTCCACTTT.

The rearrangement uses TRBV27 and TRBJ1-6; no clear D. The CDR3 runs 19 residues. Per the germline V gene, CDR1 is MNHEY and CDR2 is SMNVEV (reference sequence). Trimming removed 5 bases at V and 0 bases at J, with 20 bases between. The CDR3, as DNA: TGTGCCAGCAGTCTAAGGGAGGTACATGGAAGCTCCTATAATTCACCCCTCCACTTT. Translating gives CASSLREVHGSSYNSPLHF.

This chain joins TRBV7-2 and TRBJ1-1; D not certain. Trimming left V 2 bases short and J 8 bases short, with 9 bases between. CDR1 SGHTA and CDR2 FQGNSA come from the germline V gene. The CDR3 extends over 12 amino acids. CDR3 sequence (DNA): TGTGCCAGCAGCTTACTGAGAGGGGAAGCTTTCTTT. Translation gives CASSLLRGEAFF.

This chain uses TRBV29-1 with TRBJ1-1; D is undetermined. This CDR3 has 14 residues. V shed 0 bases and J shed 4 bases, with 12 bases lying between them. The V gene's germline CDR1 is SQVTM and CDR2 ANQGSEA. This chain's CDR3 is CSVEESRRATEAFF. CDR3 coding DNA: TGCAGCGTTGAAGAGAGCAGGCGGGCCACTGAAGCTTTCTTT.